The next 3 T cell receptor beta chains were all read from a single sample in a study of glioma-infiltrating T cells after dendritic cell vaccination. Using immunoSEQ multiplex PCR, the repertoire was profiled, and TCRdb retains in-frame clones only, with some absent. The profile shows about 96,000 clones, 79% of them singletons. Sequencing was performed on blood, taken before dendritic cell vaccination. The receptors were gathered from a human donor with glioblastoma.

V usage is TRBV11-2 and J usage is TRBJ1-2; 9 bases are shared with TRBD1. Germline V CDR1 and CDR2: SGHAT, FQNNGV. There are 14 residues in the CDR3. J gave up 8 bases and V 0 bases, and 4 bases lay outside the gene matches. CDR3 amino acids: CASSLEQGARGYTF. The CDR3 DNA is TGTGCCAGCAGCTTAGAACAGGGGGCACGGGGCTACACCTTC.

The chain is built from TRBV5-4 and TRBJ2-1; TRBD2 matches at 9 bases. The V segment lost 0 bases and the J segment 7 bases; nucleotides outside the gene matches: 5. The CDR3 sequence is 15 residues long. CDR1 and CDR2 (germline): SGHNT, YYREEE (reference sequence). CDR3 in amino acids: CASSLALAGSNEQFF. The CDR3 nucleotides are TGTGCCAGCAGCTTGGCGCTAGCGGGAAGTAATGAGCAGTTCTTC.

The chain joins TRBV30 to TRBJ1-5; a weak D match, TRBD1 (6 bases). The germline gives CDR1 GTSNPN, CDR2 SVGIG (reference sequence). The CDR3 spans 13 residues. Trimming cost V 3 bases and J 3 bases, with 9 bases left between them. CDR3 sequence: CAWSAGDNQPQHF. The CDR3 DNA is TGTGCCTGGAGCGCAGGGGACAATCAGCCCCAGCATTTT.